This T cell receptor (beta chain) emerged from a study of T cell repertoires in cytomegalovirus infection. Looking at the study overall: CMV infection together with matching HLA type was indicated by public TCR beta signatures.

Each CDR3 protein is one row after TCRdb ran MiXCR on the reads. The sample consists of hundreds of thousands of distinct CDR3 sequences, 30% to 35% of them appearing once. Remarks on this clonotype: What it recognizes is unknown.

V was cut by 2 bases and J by 0 bases, with 13 bases left in between. Germline CDR1 is SGHVS and CDR2 is FNYEAQ. The CDR3 has 16 amino acids. The V and J genes are TRBV7-6 and TRBJ1-1; possible D gene TRBD1, 5 bases. The sample was cultured CD8+ T cells from PBMCs, taken from culture after CMV antigen stimulation. The TCR sequence derives from a human donor in good health (CMV status not recorded). Some clones in this sample may be carry-over from other donors' samples. DNA for the CDR3: TGTGCCAGCAGCTTACGAGGGGCGACTGTGAACACTGAAGCTTTCTTT. Its translation is CASSLRGATVNTEAFF. Using reference TRBV7-6 and TRBJ1-1 for the parts outside the CDR3, the full variable domain is GAGVSQSPRYKVTKRGQDVALRCDPISGHVSLYWYRQALGQGPEFLTYFNYEAQQDKSGLPNDRFSAERPEGSISTLTIQRTEQRDSAMYRCASSLRGATVNTEAFFGQGTRLTVV.